Listed here are 31 T cell receptor beta chains from one sample, sequenced in a study of type 1 regulatory T cells. MiXCR was run by TCRdb on the reads, yielding one entry per CDR3 protein. The repertoire holds about 42,000 distinct CDR3 sequences, with 12% as singletons. Their specific antigens are unknown. The sequenced sample consisted of cultured non-Tr1 T cells, either the whole culture or a sorted T cell fraction (not recorded which). The receptors originated from a human donor in good health.

At least ten counts were recorded for this clonotype. The genes are TRBV7-2 and TRBJ1-1; no reliable D call. Per germline, CDR1 SGHTA and CDR2 FQGNSA. The CDR3 contains 14 residues. With 2 bases removed from V and 0 bases from J, the gap between germline ends came to 7 bases. CDR3 nucleotides: TGTGCCAGCAGCTTAATGACTTTGAACACTGAAGCTTTCTTT. Translation gives CASSLMTLNTEAFF. The full variable domain, in which reference TRBV7-2 and TRBJ1-1 provide the parts outside the CDR3, is GAGVSQSPSNKVTEKGKDVELRCDPISGHTALYWYRQSLGQGLEFLIYFQGNSAPDKSGLPSDRFSAERTGGSVSTLTIQRTQQEDSAVYLCASSLMTLNTEAFFGQGTRLTVV.

This clonotype came up once. This chain joins TRBV15 and TRBJ2-7; D uncertain. Trimming left V 6 bases short and J 4 bases short, with 10 bases between. Per the germline V gene, CDR1 is LNHNV and CDR2 is YYDKDF (reference sequence). CDR3 length equals 12 residues. CDR3 sequence (DNA): TGTGCCACCAGAGATCGGGCATACGAGCAGTACTTC. Its translation: CATRDRAYEQYF.

In this sample, this clonotype turned up a few times. The rearrangement links TRBV7-2 to TRBJ2-1; TRBD1 might be the D (5 bases). The CDR3 contains 12 residues. V was clipped by 1 base and J by 9 bases, with 7 bases between them. CDR1 is SGHTA, CDR2 FQGNSA, per germline. In DNA, the CDR3 is TGTGCCAGCAGCTTAGGGGGCTTTGAGCAGTTCTTC. Amino acid sequence: CASSLGGFEQFF.

This clonotype was seen at least ten times. The chain recombines TRBV5-1 with TRBJ2-5, with TRBD2 identical over 11 bases. Per the germline V gene, CDR1 is SGHRS and CDR2 is YFSETQ. With 4 bases clipped from V and 2 bases from J, the junction kept 4 bases outside the gene matches. The CDR3 totals 15 residues. CDR3 in DNA: TGCGCCAGCAGCCCCGGGACTAGCGGTCAAGAGACCCAGTACTTC. It translates to CASSPGTSGQETQYF.

This clonotype showed up many times. The DNA is left out, because the CDR3 cannot be placed on it with certainty; the CDR3 is given as TCRdb lists it. The J gene is TRBJ2-5, the V gene TRBV28. The CDR3 is 12 residues long, counting both termini. The germline V gene encodes CDR1 MDHEN and CDR2 SYDVKM. The CDR3 reads CASSSSGETQYF.

In this sample, this clonotype turned up many times. This chain links TRBV6-4 with TRBJ2-3; TRBD1 matches 7 bases. The closer fit of TRBJ2-5 to the DNA end suggests the J call may be wrong. CDR1 and CDR2 from the germline V gene are MRHNA and SNTAGT. This CDR3 is built from 15 residues. The chain's CDR3 is CASTSRDSHRETQYF. CDR3 DNA: TGTGCCAGCACGTCTCGGGACAGTCATAGGGAGACCCAGTACTTC.

This clonotype occurred many times. Here the CDR3 DNA reads TGCAGTGCTCGTGACAGACACACTGAAGCTTTCTTT. Its protein product is CSARDRHTEAFF. This sequence joins TRBV20-1 and TRBJ1-1; the D gene is possibly TRBD1 (5 bases). Germline V CDR1 and CDR2: DFQATT, SNEGSKA (reference sequence). The CDR3 covers 12 residues. The V end lost 5 bases, the J end lost 3 bases, and 10 bases lay between the germline ends.

This clonotype was found a few times. V usage is TRBV30 and J usage is TRBJ2-7, with 7 positions matching TRBD2. V was clipped by 2 bases and J by 1 base; unmatched bases: 5. This CDR3 has 14 amino acids. CDR1 and CDR2 from the germline V gene are GTSNPN and SVGIG (reference sequence). The CDR3, as DNA: TGTGCCTGGAGTAATGGGGGAGGGTCCTACGAGCAGTACTTC. This gives the protein CAWSNGGGSYEQYF. The whole variable domain, remainder taken from reference TRBV30 and TRBJ2-7, is SQTIHQWPATLVQPVGSPLSLECTVEGTSNPNLYWYRQAAGRGLQLLFYSVGIGQISSEVPQNLSASRPQDRQFILSSKKLLLSDSGFYLCAWSNGGGSYEQYFGPGTRLTVT.

This clonotype was seen more than once but under ten times. V and J are TRBV5-1 and TRBJ2-2; D may be TRBD2 (6 bases). Looked up from germline, CDR1 is SGHRS and CDR2 is YFSETQ. V lost 4 bases and J 8 bases, leaving 18 bases between the germline ends. This CDR3 is built from 15 residues. The CDR3 sequence: CASSIGGALGGELFF. In DNA form, the CDR3 reads TGCGCCAGCAGCATCGGCGGGGCCCTTGGAGGGGAGCTGTTTTTT. Full variable domain (missing parts from reference TRBV5-1 and TRBJ2-2): KAGVTQTPRYLIKTRGQQVTLSCSPISGHRSVSWYQQTPGQGLQFLFEYFSETQRNKGNFPGRFSGRQFSNSRSEMNVSTLELGDSALYLCASSIGGALGGELFFGEGSRLTVL.

The chain couples TRBV12-3 or TRBV12-4 to TRBJ2-5; TRBD2 aligns across 7 bases. The CDR3 consists of 14 residues. The V gene end was trimmed by 5 bases and the J gene end by 4 bases; junction bases not matched to a gene: 7. The CDR3 coding sequence is TGTGCCAGCAGTCCCACCGGGAGGCGAGAGACCCAGTACTTC. Its translation is CASSPTGRRETQYF.

In its sample, this clonotype was seen many times. This chain links TRBV18 with TRBJ2-1; 7 bases map to TRBD2. The CDR3 loop spans 16 amino acids. Trimming at V came to 4 bases and at J to 4 bases, leaving 10 bases not matched to a gene. Per germline, CDR1 KGHSH and CDR2 LQKENI. CDR3: CASSLLFQRGYNEQFF. The CDR3 nucleotides are TGTGCCAGCTCACTTTTGTTCCAGCGGGGTTACAATGAGCAGTTCTTC.

The chain carries TRBV6-2 or TRBV6-3 and TRBJ2-7, with D perhaps TRBD2 (5 bases). Trimming shortened V by 0 bases and J by 6 bases, and 9 bases separated the two germline ends. Germline values: CDR1 MNHEY, CDR2 SVGEGT. CDR3 size: 13 residues. The CDR3 protein is CASSYSRALEQYF. CDR3 in DNA: TGTGCCAGCAGTTACTCGAGGGCCCTCGAGCAGTACTTC.

The rearrangement links TRBV3-1 to TRBJ2-3; 7 nucleotides align to TRBD2. Germline values: CDR1 LGHDT, CDR2 YNNKEL (reference sequence). The V and J ends lost 2 bases and 4 bases, in that order; junction bases with no gene match: 9. There are 16 residues in the CDR3. CDR3 coding DNA: TGTGCCAGCAGCCAATTTCTGGGCGGGAGCTCAGATACGCAGTATTTT. This encodes CASSQFLGGSSDTQYF.

Note on this clonotype: Just one base apart from a much larger clone, this may be a read error. The gene calls are TRBV20-1 and TRBJ2-7; the match to TRBD2 covers 10 bases. This CDR3 spans 14 amino acids. The trim removed 8 bases at V and 9 bases at J, leaving 16 bases unmatched. Germline V gene data show CDR1 as DFQATT and CDR2 as SNEGSKA (reference sequence). CDR3 sequence reads: CSTSLLAGVGVQYF. The DNA for the CDR3 is TGCAGTACTTCCCTCCTAGCGGGAGTAGGTGTGCAGTACTTC.

Only a few counts were recorded for this clonotype. This rearrangement joins TRBV5-1 to TRBJ1-1, with no clear D. Trimming removed 0 bases from V and 6 bases from J, with 6 bases in between. The CDR3 contains 12 residues. Per germline, CDR1 SGHRS and CDR2 YFSETQ. CDR3 nucleotide sequence: TGCGCCAGCAGCTTGGCCGGGTCTGAAGCTTTCTTT. Translating gives CASSLAGSEAFF.

Ten or more counts support this clonotype. The chain carries TRBV25-1 and TRBJ2-7, with D maybe TRBD1 (5 bases). CDR1 is MGHDK, CDR2 SYGVNS, per germline. The CDR3 sequence is 13 residues long. Trimming removed 5 bases at V and 0 bases at J, with 8 bases between. The DNA of the CDR3 is TGTGCCAGCAGTCACAGGAACTCCTACGAGCAGTACTTC. Its protein is CASSHRNSYEQYF.

V and J are TRBV12-3 or TRBV12-4 and TRBJ2-7; D ambiguous. CDR3 length: 13 residues. V lost 5 bases to trimming and J lost 8 bases, with 16 bases between them. The CDR3 nucleotides are TGTGCCAGCAGTAAGGCAGGACCCCACAAGCAGTACTTC. Translated: CASSKAGPHKQYF.

The sample holds a few counts of this clonotype. The chain employs TRBV18 and TRBJ1-1, with D unclear. The V and J ends lost 8 bases and 1 base respectively, with 17 bases between them. The CDR3 length is 15 residues. From germline, CDR1 is KGHSH and CDR2 LQKENI. This CDR3 is CASARTVRRNTEAFF. In nucleotides, the CDR3 is TGTGCCAGCGCCAGGACGGTTCGGCGGAACACTGAAGCTTTCTTT.

This clonotype was seen a handful of times. The chain combines TRBV18 with TRBJ2-3; D gene uncertain. Germline CDR1 and CDR2: KGHSH and LQKENI. Trimming removed 4 bases from V and 4 bases from J, with 9 bases in between. The CDR3 runs to 13 residues. As DNA, the CDR3 is TGTGCCAGCTCACTTAATGACGCAGATACGCAGTATTTT. It translates to CASSLNDADTQYF.

This clonotype was found many times. V usage is TRBV7-2 and J usage is TRBJ2-3; D ambiguous. The CDR3 consists of 14 residues. Germline V gene lookup returns CDR1 SGHTA and CDR2 FQGNSA. The germline V and J ends were trimmed by 5 bases and 0 bases, with 9 bases remaining between them. The CDR3 DNA follows: TGTGCCAGCAGCCCTACATCTAGCACAGATACGCAGTATTTT. This sequence encodes CASSPTSSTDTQYF.

The rearrangement uses TRBV5-4 and TRBJ2-5, with D possibly TRBD1 on 7 matching bases. Trimming left V 4 bases short and J 3 bases short, with 10 bases between. The V gene's germline CDR1 is SGHNT and CDR2 YYREEE (reference sequence). CDR3 size: 13 residues. The DNA of the CDR3 is TGTGCCAGCAGCCGCAGGGGGGAAGAGACCCAGTACTTC. It specifies CASSRRGEETQYF.

This clonotype has only a few counts. The V gene is TRBV12-3 or TRBV12-4, the J gene TRBJ2-1; D is perhaps TRBD2 (5 bases). The CDR3 sequence is 16 residues long. V lost 6 bases and J 0 bases, leaving 15 bases between the germline ends. The CDR3 DNA is TGTGCCAGCAGGACCGGGGTTTTTAGCTCCTACAATGAGCAGTTCTTC. Its translation: CASRTGVFSSYNEQFF.

In this sample, this clonotype turned up a few times. The chain carries TRBV20-1 and TRBJ2-7, with TRBD2 matching 11 bases. Germline CDR1 and CDR2: DFQATT and SNEGSKA (reference sequence). The CDR3 totals 11 residues. J lost 13 bases, V lost 5 bases, and 7 bases had no gene match. The CDR3: CSAPGLADLYF. The CDR3 DNA follows: TGCAGTGCTCCGGGACTAGCGGACCTTTACTTC.

The chain uses TRBV19 and TRBJ2-1; no firm D call. V shed 4 bases and J shed 4 bases, with 8 bases lying between them. The CDR3 has 13 residues. Germline loops: CDR1 LNHDA, CDR2 SQIVND (reference sequence). CDR3 coding DNA: TGTGCCAGTAGTAAGCTAGTGTACAATGAGCAGTTCTTC. This gives the protein CASSKLVYNEQFF.

The sample holds a few counts of this clonotype. The chain couples TRBV4-3 to TRBJ2-1; D possibly corresponds to TRBD1 (5 bases). CDR3 length equals 16 residues. CDR1 and CDR2 (germline): LGHNA, YSLEER. The V end was cut by 2 bases, the J end by 7 bases, with 18 bases between. Here the CDR3 reads CASSQPGITLENEQFF. The CDR3 DNA follows: TGCGCCAGCAGCCAACCAGGGATCACCTTAGAAAATGAGCAGTTCTTC.

There are many counts of this clonotype. V and J are TRBV30 and TRBJ2-3; TRBD1 might be the D (5 bases). Trimming stripped 6 bases from V and 4 bases from J, with 8 bases between. The CDR3 is 11 residues long. Per the germline V gene, CDR1 is GTSNPN and CDR2 is SVGIG (reference sequence). CDR3 region: CACGRADTQYF. CDR3 bases: TGTGCCTGCGGCAGGGCAGATACGCAGTATTTT.

This clonotype occurred a few times. The V gene is TRBV5-6, the J gene TRBJ2-7; no clear D. V was pared by 0 bases and J by 7 bases, with 14 bases between. Germline V gene lookup returns CDR1 SGHDT and CDR2 YYEEEE. The CDR3 is 14 amino acids. CDR3: CASSLVFGSQEQYF. For the CDR3, the DNA is TGTGCCAGCAGCTTGGTCTTCGGGTCTCAAGAGCAGTACTTC.

This rearrangement joins TRBV9 to TRBJ2-1; D gene ambiguous. Germline V CDR1 and CDR2: SGDLS, YYNGEE. The length of the CDR3 is 14 residues. V was clipped by 4 bases and J by 0 bases, with 8 bases between them. Here the CDR3 reads CASSPSISYNEQFF. DNA of the CDR3: TGTGCCAGCAGCCCATCGATCTCCTACAATGAGCAGTTCTTC. The full variable domain, rest sourced from reference TRBV9 and TRBJ2-1, is DSGVTQTPKHLITATGQRVTLRCSPRSGDLSVYWYQQSLDQGLQFLIQYYNGEERAKGNILERFSAQQFPDLHSELNLSSLELGDSALYFCASSPSISYNEQFFGPGTRLTVL.

This clonotype is categorized as medium-sized. The V and J genes are TRBV6-6 and TRBJ1-5; D is possibly TRBD1 (6 bases). The V and J ends lost 7 bases and 4 bases respectively, with 17 bases between them. CDR1 is MNHNY, CDR2 SVGAGI, per germline (reference sequence). CDR3 size: 15 residues. The CDR3 here is CASTKRQVDNQPQHF. The CDR3 bases are TGTGCCAGCACTAAAAGACAGGTAGATAATCAGCCCCAGCATTTT.

The chain is built from TRBV30 and TRBJ2-2, with TRBD2 as a possible D gene (6 bases). The CDR3 consists of 15 residues. The V gene's germline CDR1 is GTSNPN and CDR2 SVGIG (reference sequence). Trimming removed 3 bases at V and 6 bases at J, with 17 bases between. CDR3 sequence reads: CAWRERDLRPGELFF. The CDR3 DNA follows: TGTGCCTGGAGGGAACGGGACTTGAGGCCCGGGGAGCTGTTTTTT.

This clonotype was counted ten times or more. The rearrangement uses TRBV19 and TRBJ2-5, with 12 positions matching TRBD1. The CDR3 runs to 15 residues. CDR1 is LNHDA, CDR2 SQIVND, per germline (reference sequence). V lost 4 bases to trimming and J lost 7 bases; unmatched junction nucleotides: 7. This CDR3 is CASSTGQGAWGTQYF. The CDR3 DNA reads as TGTGCCAGTAGTACGGGACAGGGGGCCTGGGGGACCCAGTACTTC.